What follows describes a single T cell receptor (beta chain). The antigen remains undetermined. With 60 Vbeta and 13 Jbeta primers, the PCR was carried out. The table came from immunoSEQ multiplex PCR; TCRdb's copy has only in-frame clones and leaves some out. The profile covers about 180,000 clones, with around 79% appearing a single time and under 0.75% taken by the ten largest. The sample is drawn from a study of cytomegalovirus exposure and HLA in healthy donors. The CDR3 length is 13 residues. Trimming removed 4 bases from V and 5 bases from J, with 8 bases in between. Germline values: CDR1 ENHRY, CDR2 SYGVKD. Study-wide points: According to reports, the classifier identified cytomegalovirus status with high specificity and sensitivity. A later analysis reported that several of the most significant clusters appeared to be linked to common viral pathogens, among them Epstein-Barr virus.

The origin of this receptor is a woman aged 40 to 49 in good health and CMV-seronegative. Sample: PBMCs. J is TRBJ2-2 and V is TRBV10-3, with a possible D match to TRBD2 (5 bases). The CDR3 nucleotides are TGTGCCATCAGTGTTAGGGAGACCGGGGAGCTGTTTTTT. It encodes CAISVRETGELFF.